This TCR beta chain appears in the sequencing data of a study of cytomegalovirus exposure and HLA in healthy donors. PCR was performed using 60 Vbeta and 13 Jbeta primers. TCRdb keeps only in-frame clones here, not all; method: immunoSEQ multiplex PCR. This table holds around 180,000 clones, 85% found once. Details on this clone: Its matching antigen is unknown. A read error may produce the germline difference seen at one junction end.

General study points: A reported reduction in N-insertions relative to the roughly 610-donor mean was seen in an Asian-associated ancestry cluster in a later analysis. Earlier analysis found most TCR beta V segments productive about 87% or about 30% of the time. Presence/absence analyses took donor sequencing depth as roughly uniform.

The clonotype was recovered from a boy aged 2 to 10 in good health and CMV-seronegative. Sequencing used PBMCs.

The CDR3, as DNA: TGTACCAGCAGCTTGTCCGGGAGGGCCTCCTACGAGCAGTACTTC. Translation gives CTSSLSGRASYEQYF. V usage is TRBV5-6 and J usage is TRBJ2-7; 8 bases align to TRBD2. Germline V gives CDR1 SGHDT, CDR2 YYEEEE. The CDR3 consists of 15 residues.